This T cell receptor (beta chain) is drawn from a study of shared clonotypes between healthy human individuals. Between the trimmed V and J ends, which lost 4 bases and 9 bases, there was a span of 10 bases. The CDR3 is 11 residues long. The germline CDR1 and CDR2 sequences are MNHEY and SVGAGI. The sequenced material, unsorted PBMC DNA, was run on ten immunoSEQ deep assay plates. Only in-frame clones appear in the TCRdb table, and some are missing; sequencing was by immunoSEQ multiplex PCR. The sample shows 400,000 to 500,000 clones, roughly 85% of them seen only once. The clonotype was recovered from a woman in her forties in good health. Some clones in this sample may be carry-over from other donors' samples. Sequencing was carried out using PBMCs. The genes are TRBV6-5 and TRBJ2-7, with a weak D call TRBD2 (5 bases). The CDR3 DNA is TGTGCCAGCAGTTCCCCCGCGGGGCAGTACTTC. As protein: CASSSPAGQYF.